A selection of T cell receptor beta chains follows, all from one sample in a study of lymphopenia after photon versus proton radiotherapy. TCRdb's table, derived via immunoSEQ multiplex PCR, lists solely in-frame clones and lacks some. The data show some 15,000 clones, around nine tenths seen once. This sample comprised peripheral blood, obtained from a patient treated with proton-based radiotherapy. Source of these receptors: a woman aged 55 to 70 with cholangiocarcinoma. Some clones in this sample may be carry-over from other donors' samples. Each CDR3 is given with its conserved first and last residue. The order of the fields is clone size, D gene, J gene, V gene, CDR3 DNA, CDR3 protein. A D gene is named only where the DNA matches it firmly. Clone size is shown for a subset of rows, as once, few, many or a class of expanded clone.

-,-,TRBJ1-4,TRBV18,TGTGCCAGCTCTCCACTGGGGCAGGTTGAAAAACTGTTTTTT,CASSPLGQVEKLFF
-,-,TRBJ2-7,TRBV11-3,TGTGCCAGCAGCTTAGATGGTACGAATCCCCTCTACGAGCAGTACTTC,CASSLDGTNPLYEQYF
-,TRBD1,TRBJ1-1,TRBV29-1,TGCAGCGCCCAGGGACAGCCGAACACTGAAGCTTTCTTT,CSAQGQPNTEAFF
-,-,TRBJ1-2,TRBV7-9,TGTGCCAGCAGCTTATCGGAGAGTGGCTACACCTTC,CASSLSESGYTF
-,-,TRBJ1-6,TRBV27,TGTGCCAGCAGGAGACCGGGAGCGCCCCTCCACTTT,CASRRPGAPLHF
once,-,TRBJ1-1,TRBV7-9,TGTGCCAGCAGCATCGAGGCTAGGAAAGCTTTCTTT,CASSIEARKAFF
-,TRBD1,TRBJ2-7,TRBV9,TGTGCCAGCAGCGCGACAGGGGGTGAGGTTTTAGGCGAGCAGTACTTC,CASSATGGEVLGEQYF
-,TRBD2,TRBJ2-2,TRBV5-4,TGTGCCAGCAGCCGGGAGAGCGGGAGGGGAACCGGGGAGCTGTTTTTT,CASSRESGRGTGELFF
-,TRBD1,TRBJ1-2,TRBV5-6,TGTGCCAGCAGCCGGCTTACAGGACAGGGATATGCTGGCTACACCTTC,CASSRLTGQGYAGYTF
-,TRBD2,TRBJ2-3,TRBV2,TGTGCCAGCAGCCTAGCGGGAGGCACAGATACGCAGTATTTT,CASSLAGGTDTQYF
-,-,TRBJ1-2,TRBV19,TGTGCCAGTAGTACGAGGTCTACCGGGACACCGGAAGGGAACTATGGCTACACCTTC,CASSTRSTGTPEGNYGYTF
-,-,TRBJ2-3,TRBV14,TGTGCCAGCAGCCTGCCGGGAAGGTATACGCAGTATTTT,CASSLPGRYTQYF
-,TRBD1,TRBJ2-5,TRBV18,TGTGCCAGCTCCCCTGATAGGACAGGGGGCCAAGAGACCCAGTACTTC,CASSPDRTGGQETQYF
few,-,TRBJ2-3,TRBV11-3,TGTGCCAGCAGCTTAGAAGGATCCGATACGCAGTATTTT,CASSLEGSDTQYF
-,TRBD1,TRBJ2-7,TRBV19,TGTGCCACGACAGGGTTTTCCTACGAGCAGTACTTC,CATTGFSYEQYF
-,-,TRBJ1-1,TRBV6-5,TGTGCCAGCAGTTACTCGGCAGGGAGGACTGAAGCTTTCTTT,CASSYSAGRTEAFF
-,TRBD1,TRBJ1-1,TRBV11-3,TGTGCCAGCAGCTTGCAGGGGGCTCTCACTGAAGCTTTCTTT,CASSLQGALTEAFF
-,TRBD1,TRBJ1-2,TRBV6-5,TGTGCCAGCAGTCAACAGGGGACCCTTGGCTACACCTTC,CASSQQGTLGYTF
-,-,TRBJ2-1,TRBV19,TGTGCCAGTAGTGACCCCCTCGGGAGCTCCTACAATGAGCAGTTCTTC,CASSDPLGSSYNEQFF
-,TRBD2,TRBJ2-1,TRBV6-6,TGTGCCAGCAGAACACAAGCGGGGGGAAACTACAATGAGCAGTTCTTC,CASRTQAGGNYNEQFF
-,TRBD2,TRBJ2-1,TRBV2,TGTGCCAGCAGTCGTGGGACTAGCGGGGGTTGGAGTGAGCAGTTCTTC,CASSRGTSGGWSEQFF
-,TRBD2,TRBJ2-1,TRBV11-3,TGTGCCAGCAGCTTGTTTGCGGGAGGGCCGGGTAATGAGCAGTTCTTC,CASSLFAGGPGNEQFF
-,-,TRBJ1-1,TRBV27,TGTGCCAGCTCCCCGCAGGCACTGAACACTGAAGCTTTCTTT,CASSPQALNTEAFF
-,-,TRBJ1-2,TRBV6-6,TGTGCCACCTGCCGATCTTCTTATGGCTACACCTTC,CATCRSSYGYTF
-,-,TRBJ2-3,TRBV2,TGTGCCAGCAGTGGGACGGTGGGGACAGATACGCAGTATTTT,CASSGTVGTDTQYF
-,-,TRBJ2-7,TRBV7-9,TGTGCCAGCAGCTTATCTGGGGACAAAGCCTACGAGCAGTACTTC,CASSLSGDKAYEQYF
-,TRBD2,TRBJ2-7,TRBV25-1,TGTGCCAGCAGTGATCAGACTAGCGGGACTTTCGAGCAGTACTTC,CASSDQTSGTFEQYF
-,-,TRBJ1-5,TRBV6-1,TGTGCCAGCAGTGATGACCCGGGCTATCAGCCCCAGCATTTT,CASSDDPGYQPQHF
-,-,TRBJ2-7,TRBV7-2,TGTGCCAGCAGCATCCAATACGAGCAGTACTTC,CASSIQYEQYF
-,TRBD1,TRBJ1-1,TRBV10-3,TGTGCCATCAGTGAGTACAGGGGTGACACTGAAGCTTTCTTT,CAISEYRGDTEAFF
once,-,TRBJ1-3,TRBV6-5,TGTGCCAGCAGACGAGGAAACACCATATATTTT,CASRRGNTIYF
large,TRBD1,TRBJ2-3,TRBV2,TGTGCCAGCAGTGAGATGGGACAGGGATCAGATACGCAGTATTTT,CASSEMGQGSDTQYF
-,TRBD1,TRBJ2-7,TRBV5-4,TGTGCCAGCAGCAAGGACAGGGCGGGCGAGCAGTACTTC,CASSKDRAGEQYF
-,-,TRBJ2-1,TRBV19,TGTGCCAGTAGTTCGGAGGGGCGGAGGAATGAGCAGTTCTTC,CASSSEGRRNEQFF
-,-,TRBJ2-7,TRBV14,TGTGCCAGCAGCGGTCAGGGAGCCTACGAGCAGTACTTC,CASSGQGAYEQYF
-,TRBD2,TRBJ2-5,TRBV7-2,TGTGCCAGCAGCCCACCTCCCGGGACTAGCGGGATTGTGGAGACCCAGTACTTC,CASSPPPGTSGIVETQYF
-,-,TRBJ2-1,TRBV5-6,TGTGCCAGCAGCTTAACTCTAGAGGTCCTTCGAGGATTTGTTGAGCAGTTCTTC,CASSLTLEVLRGFVEQFF
-,TRBD2,TRBJ2-7,TRBV5-1,TGCGCCAGCAGCTCCCTGGCGGGAGTTAACTACGAGCAGTACTTC,CASSSLAGVNYEQYF
-,-,TRBJ2-1,TRBV18,TGTGCCAGCTCACCGAGGCAACGGGCGAACAATGAGCAGTTCTTC,CASSPRQRANNEQFF
-,TRBD1,TRBJ2-3,TRBV6-6,TGTGCCAGCAGTTACTCGGGGACAGGGTCAGATACGCAGTATTTT,CASSYSGTGSDTQYF
-,TRBD1,TRBJ2-5,TRBV15,TGTGCCACCAGCAGAGGGGGACAGGGGGCGGGAGAGACCCAGTACTTC,CATSRGGQGAGETQYF
-,-,TRBJ2-1,TRBV7-8,TGTGCCAGCAGCTTAGGACAGGTCAATGAGCAGTTCTTC,CASSLGQVNEQFF
-,-,TRBJ2-7,TRBV5-1,TGCGCCAGCAGTACTGGTAGTCTAAGCTCCTACGAGCAGTACTTC,CASSTGSLSSYEQYF
-,TRBD2,TRBJ2-5,TRBV6-1,TGTGCCAGCAGTGATTGGGGACTAGCGGAAGAGACCCAGTACTTC,CASSDWGLAEETQYF
-,-,TRBJ2-7,TRBV4-3,TGCGCCAGCAGCCAAGATTTTGCGGGATCCTCCTACGAGCAGTACTTC,CASSQDFAGSSYEQYF
-,-,TRBJ2-5,TRBV11-2,TGTGCCAGCACCCCACGGTTCGCACAAGAGACCCAGTACTTC,CASTPRFAQETQYF
-,TRBD2,TRBJ2-4,TRBV18,TGTGCCAGCTCACCACCGGCTAGCGGTGACGCCCGTCTAGCCAAAAACATTCAGTACTTC,CASSPPASGDARLAKNIQYF
-,TRBD1,TRBJ2-7,TRBV5-6,TGTGCCAGCAGCTTGGGTAGTTGGGACAGGGGGTTTGGCGAGCAGTACTTC,CASSLGSWDRGFGEQYF
once,TRBD1,TRBJ1-1,TRBV5-1,TGCGCCAGCGGCTCAGGGGGCTGGACTGAAGCTTTCTTT,CASGSGGWTEAFF
-,-,TRBJ2-2,TRBV11-2,TGTGCCAGCAGCTCGACGAGCGGCGGGGAGCTGTTTTTT,CASSSTSGGELFF
few,TRBD1,TRBJ2-7,TRBV7-2,TGTGCCAGCAGCTTAGAGACAGGGGGCCTCTACGAGCAGTACTTC,CASSLETGGLYEQYF
-,-,TRBJ2-3,TRBV7-6,TGTGCCAGCAGCCCTTTCGCTGCGGGGGCGACTAGCACAGATACGCAGTATTTT,CASSPFAAGATSTDTQYF
medium-sized,-,TRBJ2-7,TRBV18,TGTGCCAGCTCAGCCGAGGGCTACGAGCAGTACTTC,CASSAEGYEQYF
-,-,TRBJ2-5,TRBV4-1,TGCGCCAGCAGCCAAGGGGCGGTGGCTCAGGGAGATGGAGAGACCCAGTACTTC,CASSQGAVAQGDGETQYF
few,-,TRBJ2-3,TRBV18,TGTGCCAGCTCACAACAACATAGCACAGATACGCAGTATTTT,CASSQQHSTDTQYF